The present entry profiles one T cell receptor (beta chain) with its context. This CDR3 comprises 18 residues. The germline gives CDR1 KGHDR, CDR2 SFDVKD. Trimming at V came to 1 base and at J to 0 bases, leaving 10 bases not matched to a gene. Sequencing used immunoSEQ multiplex PCR; TCRdb keeps in-frame clones, though not all of them. This sample has around 150,000 clones; roughly 80% occur once, and the top ten carry around 7.9%. The sample belongs to a study of blood T cell repertoires in COVID-19. Study information: Samples taken during acute and convalescent COVID-19 were collected in the United States, Italy and Spain. T cells, B-cell-depleted T cells, or PBMCs provided the cDNA or gDNA that served as material.

Two consecutive negative NP/OP PCR tests, clearance, or resolved symptoms defined Cohort 3 recovery. The sample consisted of PBMCs or T cells enriched from blood (not recorded which). The receptor was isolated from a man over 45 who had recovered from COVID-19. This rearrangement joins TRBV24-1 to TRBJ1-2; 7 bases fit TRBD1. DNA for the CDR3: TGTGCCACCAGTGATTTTCGGGACAGCATCCAAGCTAACTATGGCTACACCTTC. As protein: CATSDFRDSIQANYGYTF.